The sequence of this T cell receptor beta chain was determined in a study of cytomegalovirus exposure and HLA in healthy donors. Overall study findings and caveats: With later analysis, a missense DCLRE1C variant became linked to TCR beta V- and J-gene trimming. Specificity of a few CMV-associated chains for CMV antigens was verified in vitro.

This CDR3 has 12 residues. With 1 base removed from V and 4 bases from J, the gap between germline ends came to 5 bases. The germline CDR1 and CDR2 sequences are SGHTA and FQGNSA. This clone showed up just once. Its antigen remains unidentified. Both 60 Vbeta primers and 13 Jbeta primers went into the PCR. Sequencing was performed with immunoSEQ multiplex PCR; in TCRdb, only in-frame clones are kept and a portion is missing. Of about 200,000 clones in the sample, around 85% were seen once. Sequences were obtained from PBMCs. The rearrangement links TRBV7-2 to TRBJ2-7; D unclear. The clonotype comes from a woman aged 45-65 years in good health and CMV-seronegative. CDR3 DNA: TGTGCCAGCAGCTTAGACTTTTACGAGCAGTACTTC. It is translated as CASSLDFYEQYF.